One and the same sample provided the 19 T cell receptor beta chains below, sequenced in a study of blood T cell repertoires in COVID-19. Using immunoSEQ multiplex PCR, the repertoire was profiled, and TCRdb retains in-frame clones only, with some absent. The sample shows about 220,000 clones, 75% to 90% of them seen only once. The sequenced material came from PBMCs or T cells enriched from blood (not recorded which). The receptors were gathered from a woman in her 40s with acute COVID-19.

The genes are TRBV18 and TRBJ2-7; a possible D gene is TRBD2 (5 bases). Germline V gene sequence: CDR1 KGHSH, CDR2 LQKENI. The CDR3 runs to 14 residues. V lost 6 bases to trimming and J lost 0 bases, with 12 bases between them. In nucleotides, the CDR3 is TGTGCCAGCTCCCACAAGCGGACCTCCTACGAGCAGTACTTC. This sequence encodes CASSHKRTSYEQYF.

The chain links TRBV2 to TRBJ1-1; D is possibly TRBD1 (6 bases). Trimming pared 5 bases from V and 4 bases from J, leaving 14 bases between. The CDR3 consists of 14 residues. Germline loops: CDR1 SNHLY, CDR2 FYNNEI. CDR3 protein: CASSSTTGFTEAFF. The CDR3 DNA follows: TGTGCCAGCAGTTCTACAACAGGGTTCACTGAAGCTTTCTTT.

V usage is TRBV11-3 and J usage is TRBJ2-3, with 13 bases fitting TRBD2. The CDR3 has 16 amino acids. V trimming: 4 bases; J trimming: 3 bases; junction bases outside the gene matches: 4. The germline V gene encodes CDR1 SGHNT and CDR2 YENEEA. The CDR3 region has the DNA TGTGCCAGCAGCTGGAAACTAGCGGGGGGGACAGATACGCAGTATTTT. The encoded protein is CASSWKLAGGTDTQYF.

With regard to this clone: This CDR3 is also generated by other DNA sequences in the sample. The chain combines TRBV4-3 with TRBJ2-7; D perhaps matches TRBD2 (5 bases). The CDR3 totals 15 residues. With 0 bases removed from V and 2 bases from J, the gap between germline ends came to 11 bases. The germline V gene encodes CDR1 LGHNA and CDR2 YSLEER. CDR3 sequence reads: CASSQDDRGTYEQYF. CDR3 in DNA: TGCGCCAGCAGCCAAGATGACCGAGGGACCTACGAGCAGTACTTC.

The rearrangement links TRBV7-8 to TRBJ1-6, with TRBD1 identical over 7 bases. V was pared by 6 bases and J by 7 bases, with 6 bases of the junction left unmatched. The germline V gene encodes CDR1 SGHVS and CDR2 FQNEAQ. The CDR3 sequence is 14 residues long. The CDR3: CASRAGTVNSPLHF. The CDR3 region has the DNA TGTGCCAGCAGGGCCGGGACAGTGAATTCACCCCTCCACTTT.

This chain joins TRBV4-3 and TRBJ1-4; 8 nucleotides line up with TRBD1. This CDR3 spans 16 amino acids. Germline V gives CDR1 LGHNA, CDR2 YSLEER. The V and J ends lost 2 bases and 5 bases, in that order; junction bases with no gene match: 7. CDR3 nucleotides: TGCGCCAGCAGCCAAAAAAATCAGGGGGCAAATGAAAAACTGTTTTTT. Translation gives CASSQKNQGANEKLFF.

The chain joins TRBV7-2 to TRBJ2-7; the D is unclear. V lost 1 base and J lost 2, with 6 bases in between. Germline loops: CDR1 SGHTA, CDR2 FQGNSA. This CDR3 contains 13 residues. Here the CDR3 DNA reads TGTGCCAGCAGCTTAGGCCGAGCCTACGAGCAGTACTTC. This translates into CASSLGRAYEQYF. The full variable domain, completed using reference TRBV7-2 and TRBJ2-7, is GAGVSQSPSNKVTEKGKDVELRCDPISGHTALYWYRQSLGQGLEFLIYFQGNSAPDKSGLPSDRFSAERTGGSVSTLTIQRTQQEDSAVYLCASSLGRAYEQYFGPGTRLTVT.

The rearrangement links TRBV10-3 to TRBJ2-2; D may be TRBD2 (5 bases). In germline, CDR1 is ENHRY, CDR2 SYGVKD. This CDR3 comprises 16 residues. Trimming cost V 0 bases and J 4 bases, with 12 bases left between them. Here the CDR3 DNA reads TGTGCCATCAGTGAGTCAGTCGGGGTTTCCACCGGGGAGCTGTTTTTT. Protein product: CAISESVGVSTGELFF.

V and J are TRBV18 and TRBJ2-7; 8 bases agree with TRBD1. Germline V gene data show CDR1 as KGHSH and CDR2 as LQKENI. The CDR3 runs to 13 residues. Trimming cost V 3 bases and J 6 bases; bases outside gene matches: 4. The CDR3 coding sequence is TGTGCCAGCTCACCGGACAGGGAGCGCGAGCAGTACTTC. This codes for CASSPDREREQYF.

The chain links TRBV1 to TRBJ2-7; the DNA was not compared with TRBD1, the D call given in the table. TRBV1 is labeled a pseudogene. The CDR3 loop spans 12 amino acids. This CDR3 is CTSSSRQGCLRV. Here the CDR3 DNA reads TGCACCAGCAGCTCAAGACAGGGTTGCCTCCGAGTC.

Comments on this clone: Other DNA sequences in this specimen translate into the identical CDR3. The chain has TRBV5-1 and TRBJ1-2; 9 bases are a match to TRBD1. V lost 4 bases and J lost 1; bases outside the gene matches: 2. Germline CDR1 is SGHRS and CDR2 is YFSETQ. This CDR3 is 14 amino acids long. CDR3 residues: CASSPDRGNYGYTF. CDR3 bases: TGCGCCAGCAGCCCGGACAGGGGTAACTATGGCTACACCTTC.

The V and J genes are TRBV6-5 and TRBJ2-7; 8 nucleotides match TRBD2. V was clipped by 8 bases and J by 1 base; unmatched bases: 7. Germline V gives CDR1 MNHEY, CDR2 SVGAGI. This CDR3 spans 14 amino acids. CDR3 coding DNA: TGTGCCAGCCTCCAGCGGGGGTCTTCCTACGAGCAGTACTTC. Translated, it gives CASLQRGSSYEQYF.

This clone was detected only a few times. The V gene is TRBV9, the J gene TRBJ2-2, with D uncertain. Trimming took 0 bases from V and 5 from J, leaving 8 bases between them. Germline CDR1 is SGDLS and CDR2 is YYNGEE. The CDR3 sequence is 14 residues long. This CDR3 is CASSVGAGTGELFF. The CDR3 DNA follows: TGTGCCAGCAGCGTAGGGGCCGGTACCGGGGAGCTGTTTTTT.

The rearrangement uses TRBV30 and TRBJ1-4; weak D call: TRBD1 (5 bases). CDR1 is GTSNPN, CDR2 SVGIG, per germline (reference sequence). Trimming took 1 base from V and 8 from J, leaving 8 bases between them. This CDR3 region has 12 residues. The CDR3 loop is CAWSARVEKLFF. CDR3 sequence (DNA): TGTGCCTGGAGTGCCAGGGTGGAAAAACTGTTTTTT.

The rearrangement joins TRBV7-3 to TRBJ1-1; a weak D match, TRBD1 (5 bases). This CDR3 is 13 amino acids long. The V gene lost 6 bases and the J gene lost 1 base, with 9 bases spanning the gap. CDR1 SGHTA and CDR2 FQGTGA come from the germline V gene. CDR3 sequence (DNA): TGTGCCAGCAGTTACGACAGGAACACTGAAGCTTTCTTT. This encodes CASSYDRNTEAFF.

The chain links TRBV9 to TRBJ1-2, with D unclear. Trimming shortened V by 0 bases and J by 4 bases, and 16 bases separated the two germline ends. CDR1 and CDR2 from the germline V gene are SGDLS and YYNGEE. There are 16 residues in the CDR3. CDR3 sequence reads: CASSVGPTEPRYGYTF. In nucleotides, the CDR3 is TGTGCCAGCAGCGTAGGCCCCACCGAGCCCCGCTATGGCTACACCTTC.

V is TRBV3-1 (or the pseudogene TRBV3-2) and J is TRBJ1-4; D not certain. V was pared by 4 bases and J by 0 bases, with 6 bases between. This CDR3 region has 14 residues. Germline CDR1 reads LGHDT; CDR2 reads YNNKEL (reference sequence). The CDR3 DNA reads as TGTGCCAGCAGCCGCAGCGCAACTAATGAAAAACTGTTTTTT. Its translation: CASSRSATNEKLFF.

This chain uses TRBV2 with TRBJ2-7; TRBD2 agrees at 7 bases. V shed 2 bases and J 7 bases; nucleotides not matched to a gene: 11. Germline loops: CDR1 SNHLY, CDR2 FYNNEI. This CDR3 contains 15 residues. DNA of the CDR3: TGTGCCAGCAGTGAATCCCGGGGGACTACGCGGGAGCAGTACTTC. Residues: CASSESRGTTREQYF.

The chain joins TRBV18 to TRBJ1-1, with a weak D call TRBD1 (5 bases). Between the trimmed V and J ends, which lost 4 bases and 0 bases, there was a span of 27 bases. Germline V lookup: CDR1 KGHSH, CDR2 LQKENI. The CDR3 extends over 20 amino acids. The CDR3 loop is CASSQGPWGGEPFLNTEAFF. The CDR3 DNA is TGTGCCAGCTCACAGGGGCCTTGGGGGGGTGAACCTTTTTTGAACACTGAAGCTTTCTTT.